The next 30 T cell receptor beta chains were all read from a single sample in a study of blood T cell repertoires in COVID-19. Only in-frame clones appear in the TCRdb table, and some are missing; sequencing was by immunoSEQ multiplex PCR. Counted here are roughly 220,000 clones, roughly 84% occurring once; the ten biggest clones make up less than 20%. The sequenced sample consisted of peripheral blood. The source of these receptors is a man aged 25-45 years with active or convalescent COVID-19.

The chain joins TRBV28 to TRBJ1-1; TRBD1 matches at 9 bases. The germline gives CDR1 MDHEN, CDR2 SYDVKM. The length of the CDR3 is 15 residues. J was trimmed by 1 base and V by 7 bases; bases with no gene match: 7. The CDR3 DNA is TGTGCCAGCACCGAGACAGGGGGAAAGAACACTGAAGCTTTCTTT. This gives the protein CASTETGGKNTEAFF.

J is TRBJ1-5 and V is TRBV7-2; D is possibly TRBD1 (6 bases). Germline V lookup: CDR1 SGHTA, CDR2 FQGNSA. CDR3 length equals 15 residues. V lost 4 bases and J lost 0, with 10 bases in between. This CDR3 reads CASSSGTLSNQPQHF. The CDR3 DNA sequence: TGTGCCAGCAGCTCAGGGACACTTAGCAATCAGCCCCAGCATTTT.

The rearrangement links TRBV19 to TRBJ2-3; perhaps TRBD2 as D (6 bases). CDR3 length: 15 amino acids. CDR1 is LNHDA, CDR2 SQIVND, per germline (reference sequence). V lost 5 bases to trimming and J lost 1 base, with 13 bases between them. The CDR3 DNA follows: TGTGCCAGTAGTTCCCCTCCTAGCGGCACAGATACGCAGTATTTT. This translates into CASSSPPSGTDTQYF.

The V call is TRBV3-1 (or the pseudogene TRBV3-2), the J call TRBJ2-5, with 9 bases matching TRBD2. Germline CDR1 reads LGHDT; CDR2 reads YNNKEL (reference sequence). The ends lost 4 bases at V and 4 bases at J; junction bases unmatched: 4. This CDR3 has 14 amino acids. This CDR3 is CASSPIAGVETQYF. The CDR3 coding sequence is TGTGCCAGCAGCCCGATAGCGGGGGTAGAGACCCAGTACTTC.

The genes are TRBV11-2 and TRBJ2-3; D not resolved. Germline-derived CDR1 and CDR2 are SGHAT and FQNNGV. The CDR3 is 16 residues long. With 1 base removed from V and 0 bases from J, the gap between germline ends came to 11 bases. This chain's CDR3 is CASSLGAELSTDTQYF. The CDR3 nucleotides read TGTGCCAGCAGCTTAGGTGCGGAACTAAGCACAGATACGCAGTATTTT.

The chain employs TRBV5-4 and TRBJ2-1; D remains ambiguous. V was cut by 0 bases and J by 4 bases, with 8 bases left in between. Germline CDR1 is SGHNT and CDR2 is YYREEE (reference sequence). The CDR3 consists of 14 residues. The CDR3 loop reads CASSLAADYNEQFF. DNA for the CDR3: TGTGCCAGCAGCTTGGCTGCGGATTACAATGAGCAGTTCTTC. Combining the CDR3 with reference TRBV5-4 and TRBJ2-1 gives the whole variable domain ETGVTQSPTHLIKTRGQQVTLRCSSQSGHNTVSWYQQALGQGPQFIFQYYREEENGRGNFPPRFSGLQFPNYSSELNVNALELDDSALYLCASSLAADYNEQFFGPGTRLTVL.

V is TRBV19 and J is TRBJ2-7; 11 bases agree with TRBD2. This CDR3 spans 15 amino acids. J gave up 5 bases and V 4 bases, and 7 bases lay outside the gene matches. The V gene's germline CDR1 is LNHDA and CDR2 SQIVND (reference sequence). The CDR3 sequence is CASSTLAGGHNEQYF. The CDR3 DNA is TGTGCCAGTAGTACCCTAGCGGGGGGTCACAACGAGCAGTACTTC.

The J gene is TRBJ2-7, the V gene TRBV3-1 (or the pseudogene TRBV3-2), with D possibly TRBD1 on 5 matching bases. V gave up 1 base and J gave up 4 bases, with 11 bases separating them. Germline V CDR1 and CDR2: LGHDT, YNNKEL (reference sequence). The CDR3 spans 14 residues. CDR3 protein: CASSQGQGGYEQYF. The CDR3 coding sequence is TGTGCCAGCAGCCAAGGCCAGGGTGGATACGAGCAGTACTTC.

The J gene is TRBJ2-5, the V gene TRBV7-2; D uncertain. CDR1 and CDR2 from the germline V gene are SGHTA and FQGNSA. V shed 5 bases and J shed 0 bases, with 10 bases lying between them. The CDR3 covers 14 residues. CDR3 in DNA: TGTGCCAGCAGCCCCGACACTTACCAAGAGACCCAGTACTTC. Its protein product is CASSPDTYQETQYF.

The chain uses TRBV7-2 and TRBJ2-1; 8 bases line up with TRBD2. The CDR3 is 15 residues long. The V gene's germline CDR1 is SGHTA and CDR2 FQGNSA. V gave up 5 bases and J gave up 4 bases; unmatched junction bases: 7. The CDR3 here is CASSPMSGGYNEQFF. The CDR3 DNA is TGTGCCAGCAGCCCCATGTCGGGAGGGTACAATGAGCAGTTCTTC.

This clone showed up just a few times. The rearrangement uses TRBV7-2 and TRBJ1-5; D might be TRBD1 (5 bases). The CDR3 covers 14 residues. Germline CDR1 and CDR2: SGHTA and FQGNSA. Trimming removed 2 bases at V and 4 bases at J, with 9 bases between. CDR3 in DNA: TGTGCCAGCAGCTTACGGGCAGGGAATCAGCCCCAGCATTTT. Its protein product is CASSLRAGNQPQHF. The complete variable domain, with remaining parts taken from reference TRBV7-2 and TRBJ1-5, reads GAGVSQSPSNKVTEKGKDVELRCDPISGHTALYWYRQSLGQGLEFLIYFQGNSAPDKSGLPSDRFSAERTGGSVSTLTIQRTQQEDSAVYLCASSLRAGNQPQHFGDGTRLSIL.

The chain recombines TRBV28 with TRBJ2-7; a weak D match, TRBD2 (6 bases). The germline V and J ends were trimmed by 4 bases and 2 bases, with 15 bases remaining between them. CDR1 is MDHEN, CDR2 SYDVKM, per germline. The CDR3 extends over 15 amino acids. The CDR3 DNA follows: TGTGCCAGCAGTTCCCCGGGACTGGGTACCTACGAGCAGTACTTC. Translation gives CASSSPGLGTYEQYF.

This chain connects TRBV5-6 to TRBJ2-1; 7 bases are a match to TRBD1. J gave up 8 bases and V 0 bases, and 8 bases lay outside the gene matches. Germline V gene lookup returns CDR1 SGHDT and CDR2 YYEEEE. This CDR3 is 15 amino acids long. The CDR3 protein is CASSLGTGISDEQFF. The CDR3, as DNA: TGTGCCAGCAGCTTGGGGACAGGTATTAGCGATGAGCAGTTCTTC.

The rearrangement uses TRBV28 and TRBJ1-5; the D is unclear. With 7 bases removed from V and 9 bases from J, the gap between germline ends came to 10 bases. The CDR3 has 11 amino acids. CDR1 is MDHEN, CDR2 SYDVKM, per germline. The CDR3 bases are TGTGCCAGCAACTCTTTCCGGCCCCAGCATTTT. Amino acids: CASNSFRPQHF.

V usage is TRBV7-3 and J usage is TRBJ2-1, with TRBD1 matching over 8 bases. CDR1 is SGHTA, CDR2 FQGTGA, per germline. The CDR3 is 15 amino acids. The ends lost 5 bases at V and 1 base at J; junction bases unmatched: 4. The CDR3 is CASSPDRGSYNEQFF. The CDR3 bases are TGTGCCAGCAGCCCCGACAGGGGATCCTACAATGAGCAGTTCTTC.

The V and J genes are TRBV7-9 and TRBJ2-3, with TRBD2 identical over 10 bases. Germline CDR1 reads SEHNR; CDR2 reads FQNEAQ (reference sequence). This CDR3 spans 16 amino acids. J lost 1 base, V lost 1 base, and 2 bases had no gene match. The CDR3 sequence: CASSLVLAGGTDTQYF. CDR3 coding DNA: TGTGCCAGCAGCTTAGTGCTAGCGGGGGGCACAGATACGCAGTATTTT. Full variable domain (rest looked up from reference TRBV7-9 and TRBJ2-3): DTGVSQNPRHKITKRGQNVTFRCDPISEHNRLYWYRQTLGQGPEFLTYFQNEAQLEKSRLLSDRFSAERPKGSFSTLEIQRTEQGDSAMYLCASSLVLAGGTDTQYFGPGTRLTVL.

J is TRBJ2-1 and V is TRBV19; D gene uncertain. The V and J ends lost 8 bases and 9 bases respectively, with 14 bases between them. The CDR3 loop spans 12 amino acids. CDR1 is LNHDA, CDR2 SQIVND, per germline (reference sequence). DNA of the CDR3: TGTGCCAGTTACGAGAAATCGGGTGAGCAGTTCTTC. Residues: CASYEKSGEQFF.

The chain links TRBV29-1 to TRBJ1-1; D is possibly TRBD1 (5 bases). The CDR3 loop spans 14 amino acids. CDR1 and CDR2 from the germline V gene are SQVTM and ANQGSEA. With 6 bases removed from V and 0 bases from J, the gap between germline ends came to 14 bases. The CDR3 DNA is TGCAGCGTGTACTCCGGGACTCTGAACACTGAAGCTTTCTTT. This codes for CSVYSGTLNTEAFF.

A word on this clone: A read error is possible here, since a much larger clone lies one base away. V gene TRBV28 combines with J gene TRBJ1-6; the match to TRBD1 covers 7 bases. Per germline, CDR1 MDHEN and CDR2 SYDVKM. The V segment lost 3 bases and the J segment 6 bases; nucleotides outside the gene matches: 2. The CDR3 runs 14 residues. CDR3 bases: TGTGCCAGCAGTTTGGGACAGCCTAATTCACCCCTCCACTTT. It specifies CASSLGQPNSPLHF.

The genes are TRBV6-6 and TRBJ1-1, with D unresolved. Trimming took 8 bases from V and 6 from J, leaving 13 bases between them. CDR1 and CDR2 (germline): MNHNY, SVGAGI (reference sequence). CDR3 size: 12 residues. For the CDR3, the DNA is TGTGCCAGCGGTACCGGGAGGGCTGAAGCTTTCTTT. Encoded protein: CASGTGRAEAFF.

This clone showed up just once. This rearrangement joins TRBV7-8 to TRBJ2-2, with TRBD1 matching 8 bases. Germline lookup yields CDR1 SGHVS and CDR2 FQNEAQ. CDR3 size: 17 residues. The trim removed 4 bases at V and 1 base at J, leaving 8 bases unmatched. For the CDR3, the DNA is TGTGCCAGCAGCTCGACAGGGGCCCTGTTGAACACCGGGGAGCTGTTTTTT. Protein: CASSSTGALLNTGELFF.

This chain connects TRBV30 to TRBJ1-3; tentatively, D is TRBD1 (5 bases). Germline loops: CDR1 GTSNPN, CDR2 SVGIG (reference sequence). Trimming took 3 bases from V and 1 from J, leaving 16 bases between them. The CDR3 has 16 amino acids. The CDR3 protein is CAWSHAGGFSGNTIYF. CDR3 DNA sequence: TGTGCCTGGAGCCATGCGGGGGGTTTTTCTGGAAACACCATATATTTT.

CDR3 sequence (DNA): TGTGCCAGTGGGCGGACGACGCTAAGGGAGGCCCAGTACTTC. Translating it yields CASGRTTLREAQYF. The chain uses TRBV19 and TRBJ2-5; a weak D match, TRBD2 (6 bases). Trimming pared 8 bases from V and 9 bases from J, leaving 22 bases between. Germline V lookup: CDR1 LNHDA, CDR2 SQIVND (reference sequence). This CDR3 has 14 amino acids.

This clone was seen just once. The chain carries TRBV24-1 and TRBJ2-1; D is possibly TRBD1 (6 bases). The CDR3 is made up of 14 amino acids. Trimming left V 6 bases short and J 4 bases short, with 12 bases between. CDR1 is KGHDR, CDR2 SFDVKD, per germline. The CDR3 DNA follows: TGTGCCACCAGTACTCGACAGGTTTACAATGAGCAGTTCTTC. Translated: CATSTRQVYNEQFF.

This clone has more than one count but fewer than ten. The V and J genes are TRBV5-1 and TRBJ2-7, with 7 bases lining up with TRBD2. Germline CDR1 is SGHRS and CDR2 is YFSETQ. The CDR3 has 14 residues. Unmatched junction bases numbered 3, after V lost 0 bases and J lost 3 bases. Written as DNA, the CDR3 is TGCGCCAGCAGCTTGGGTAGCGGGCGCTACGAGCAGTACTTC. Its protein is CASSLGSGRYEQYF.

This chain joins TRBV7-2 and TRBJ2-5; D possibly corresponds to TRBD2 (6 bases). The ends were cut back, 5 bases at V and 2 bases at J, with 12 bases in the middle. In germline, CDR1 is SGHTA, CDR2 FQGNSA. There are 14 residues in the CDR3. The CDR3 bases are TGTGCCAGCAGCCAGGGACTGATACAAGAGACCCAGTACTTC. Encoded protein: CASSQGLIQETQYF. Drawing the rest from reference TRBV7-2 and TRBJ2-5, the complete variable domain is GAGVSQSPSNKVTEKGKDVELRCDPISGHTALYWYRQSLGQGLEFLIYFQGNSAPDKSGLPSDRFSAERTGGSVSTLTIQRTQQEDSAVYLCASSQGLIQETQYFGPGTRLLVL.

The chain carries TRBV19 and TRBJ1-2, with 9 positions matching TRBD1. The CDR3 runs to 11 residues. Trimming removed 9 bases from V and 5 bases from J; junction bases left unmatched: 1. Germline V gives CDR1 LNHDA, CDR2 SQIVND (reference sequence). The CDR3 is CASGQGYGYTF. The CDR3 DNA reads TGTGCCAGCGGACAGGGGTATGGCTACACCTTC.

This chain connects TRBV28 to TRBJ2-5, with TRBD2 matching 8 bases. CDR3 length: 15 residues. V gave up 3 bases and J gave up 7 bases; unmatched junction bases: 10. From germline, CDR1 is MDHEN and CDR2 SYDVKM. The CDR3 DNA reads as TGTGCCAGCAGTTTCGCCGGGGGGGGTCAGGGGACCCAGTACTTC. Translation: CASSFAGGGQGTQYF.

This clone is a singleton in its sample. The rearrangement links TRBV6-5 to TRBJ2-5, with D perhaps TRBD1 (6 bases). The V and J ends lost 8 bases and 0 bases respectively, with 13 bases between them. CDR1 is MNHEY, CDR2 SVGAGI, per germline. This CDR3 is 14 amino acids long. The CDR3 coding sequence is TGTGCCAGCGCGGCCCAGGGGAACCAAGAGACCCAGTACTTC. Protein: CASAAQGNQETQYF.

The chain is built from TRBV7-9 and TRBJ1-4; 7 positions agree with TRBD1. The length of the CDR3 is 16 residues. The germline gives CDR1 SEHNR, CDR2 FQNEAQ (reference sequence). J was trimmed by 6 bases and V by 2 bases; bases with no gene match: 9. The CDR3 region is CASSLPAQGVDEKLFF. The CDR3 DNA reads as TGTGCCAGCAGCTTACCCGCGCAGGGGGTAGATGAAAAACTGTTTTTT.